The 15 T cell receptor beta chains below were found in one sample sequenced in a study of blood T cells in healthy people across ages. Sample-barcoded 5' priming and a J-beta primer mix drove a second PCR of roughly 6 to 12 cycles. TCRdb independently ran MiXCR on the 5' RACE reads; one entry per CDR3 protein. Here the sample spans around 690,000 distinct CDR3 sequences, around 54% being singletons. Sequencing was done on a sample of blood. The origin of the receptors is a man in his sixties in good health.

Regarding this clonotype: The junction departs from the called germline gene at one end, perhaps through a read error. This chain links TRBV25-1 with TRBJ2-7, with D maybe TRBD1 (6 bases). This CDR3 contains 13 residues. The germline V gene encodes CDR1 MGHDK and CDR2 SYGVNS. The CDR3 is CTSRGSPSYEQYF. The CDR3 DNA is TGTACCAGCAGGGGATCCCCTTCCTACGAGCAGTACTTC.

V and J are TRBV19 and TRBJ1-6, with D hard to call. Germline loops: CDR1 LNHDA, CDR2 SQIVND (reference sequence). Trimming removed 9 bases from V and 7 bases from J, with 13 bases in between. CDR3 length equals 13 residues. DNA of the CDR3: TGTGCCAGCACCGGGCATCCGAATTCACCCCTCCACTTT. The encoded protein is CASTGHPNSPLHF.

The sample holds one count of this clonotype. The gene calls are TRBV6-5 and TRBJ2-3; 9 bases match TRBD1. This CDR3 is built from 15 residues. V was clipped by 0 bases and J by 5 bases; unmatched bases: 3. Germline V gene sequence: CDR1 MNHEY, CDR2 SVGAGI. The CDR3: CASSYSGQGLDTQYF. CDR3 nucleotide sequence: TGTGCCAGCAGTTACTCCGGACAGGGGTTAGATACGCAGTATTTT.

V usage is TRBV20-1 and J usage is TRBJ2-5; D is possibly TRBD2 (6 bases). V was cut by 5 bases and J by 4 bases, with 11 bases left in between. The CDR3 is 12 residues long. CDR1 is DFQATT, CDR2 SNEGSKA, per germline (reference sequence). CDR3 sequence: CSAGRNPETQYF. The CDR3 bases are TGCAGTGCTGGGAGGAACCCAGAGACCCAGTACTTC.

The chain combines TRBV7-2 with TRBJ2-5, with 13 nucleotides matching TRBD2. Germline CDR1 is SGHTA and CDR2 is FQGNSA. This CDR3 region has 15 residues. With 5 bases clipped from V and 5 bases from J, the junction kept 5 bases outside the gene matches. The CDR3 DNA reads TGTGCCAGCAGCCGAGGGACTAGCGGGGTGGAGACCCAGTACTTC. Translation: CASSRGTSGVETQYF.

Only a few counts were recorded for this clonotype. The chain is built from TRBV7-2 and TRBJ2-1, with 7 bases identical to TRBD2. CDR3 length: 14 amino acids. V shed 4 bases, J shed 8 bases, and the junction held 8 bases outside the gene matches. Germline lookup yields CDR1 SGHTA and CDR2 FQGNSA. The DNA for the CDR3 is TGTGCCAGCAGCTCGCAGACGGGGGGATATGAGCAGTTCTTC. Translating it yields CASSSQTGGYEQFF.

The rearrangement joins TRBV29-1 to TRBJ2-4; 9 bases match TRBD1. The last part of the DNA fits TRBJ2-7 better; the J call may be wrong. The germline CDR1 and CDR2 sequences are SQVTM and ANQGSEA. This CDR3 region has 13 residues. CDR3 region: CSVAGTGRCEQYF. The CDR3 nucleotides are TGCAGCGTTGCAGGGACAGGGCGCTGCGAGCAGTACTTC.

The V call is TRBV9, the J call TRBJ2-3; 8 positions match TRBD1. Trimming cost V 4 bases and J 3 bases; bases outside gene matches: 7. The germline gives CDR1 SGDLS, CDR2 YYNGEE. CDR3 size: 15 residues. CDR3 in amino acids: CASSSGQVRTDTQYF. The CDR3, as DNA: TGTGCCAGCAGCTCGGGACAGGTCCGGACAGATACGCAGTATTTT.

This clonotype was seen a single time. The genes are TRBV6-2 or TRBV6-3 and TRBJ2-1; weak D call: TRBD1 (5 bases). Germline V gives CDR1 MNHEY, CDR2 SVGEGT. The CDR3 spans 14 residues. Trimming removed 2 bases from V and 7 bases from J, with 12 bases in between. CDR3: CASSYPRPGNEQFF. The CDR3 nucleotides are TGTGCCAGCAGTTACCCTCGTCCAGGGAATGAGCAGTTCTTC.

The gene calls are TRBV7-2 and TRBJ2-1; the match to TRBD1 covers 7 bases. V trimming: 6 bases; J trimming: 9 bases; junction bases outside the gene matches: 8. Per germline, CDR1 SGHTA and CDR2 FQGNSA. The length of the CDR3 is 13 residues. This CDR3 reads CASRTTDRPEQFF. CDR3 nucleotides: TGTGCCAGCAGAACAACGGACAGGCCTGAGCAGTTCTTC.

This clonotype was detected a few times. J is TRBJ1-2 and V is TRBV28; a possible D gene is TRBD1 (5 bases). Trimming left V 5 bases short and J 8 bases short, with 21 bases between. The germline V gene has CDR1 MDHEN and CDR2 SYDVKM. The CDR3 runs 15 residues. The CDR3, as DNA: TGTGCCAGCAGTCCCGGGGGGGACTCCTATTGGGGCTACACCTTC. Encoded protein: CASSPGGDSYWGYTF.

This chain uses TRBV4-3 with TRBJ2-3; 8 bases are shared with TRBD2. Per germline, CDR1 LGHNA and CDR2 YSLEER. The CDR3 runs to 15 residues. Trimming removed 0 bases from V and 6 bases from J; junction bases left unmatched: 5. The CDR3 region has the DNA TGCGCCAGCAGCCAAGACCGGGGGGGCCCGGATACGCAGTATTTT. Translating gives CASSQDRGGPDTQYF.

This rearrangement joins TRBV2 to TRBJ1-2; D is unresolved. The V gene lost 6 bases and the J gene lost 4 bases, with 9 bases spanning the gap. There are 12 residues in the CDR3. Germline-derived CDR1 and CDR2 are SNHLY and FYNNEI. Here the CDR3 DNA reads TGTGCCAGCAGCATAAACTCCTATGGCTACACCTTC. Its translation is CASSINSYGYTF.

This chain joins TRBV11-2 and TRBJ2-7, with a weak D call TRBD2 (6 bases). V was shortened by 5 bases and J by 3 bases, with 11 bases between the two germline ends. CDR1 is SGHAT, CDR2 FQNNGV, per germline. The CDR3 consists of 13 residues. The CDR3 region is CASSRDFYYEQYF. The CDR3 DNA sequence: TGTGCCAGCAGCCGGGACTTCTACTACGAGCAGTACTTC.

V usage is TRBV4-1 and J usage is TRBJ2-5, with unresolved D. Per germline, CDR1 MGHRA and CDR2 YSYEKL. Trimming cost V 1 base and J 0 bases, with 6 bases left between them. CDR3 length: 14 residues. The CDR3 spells CASSQAEYQETQYF. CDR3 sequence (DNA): TGCGCCAGCAGCCAAGCTGAGTACCAAGAGACCCAGTACTTC.